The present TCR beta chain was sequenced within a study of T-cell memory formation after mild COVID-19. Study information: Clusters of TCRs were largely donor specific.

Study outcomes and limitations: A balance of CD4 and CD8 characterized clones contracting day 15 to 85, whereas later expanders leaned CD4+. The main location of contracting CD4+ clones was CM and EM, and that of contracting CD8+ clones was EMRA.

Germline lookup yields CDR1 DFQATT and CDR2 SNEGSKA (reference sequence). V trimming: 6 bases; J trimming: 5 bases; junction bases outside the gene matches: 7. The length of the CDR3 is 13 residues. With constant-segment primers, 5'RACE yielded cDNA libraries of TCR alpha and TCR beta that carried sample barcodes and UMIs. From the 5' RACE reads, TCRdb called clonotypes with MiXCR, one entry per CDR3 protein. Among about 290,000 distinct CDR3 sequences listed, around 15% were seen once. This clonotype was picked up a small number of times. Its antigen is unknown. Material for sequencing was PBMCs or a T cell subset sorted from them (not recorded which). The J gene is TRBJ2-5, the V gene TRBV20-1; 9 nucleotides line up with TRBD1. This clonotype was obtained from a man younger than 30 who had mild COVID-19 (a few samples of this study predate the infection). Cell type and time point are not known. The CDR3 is CSAQQGARETQYF. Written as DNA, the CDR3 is TGCAGTGCCCAACAGGGGGCGCGGGAGACCCAGTACTTC.